Listed below are T cell receptor beta chains from one sample, sequenced in a study of shared clonotypes between healthy human individuals. The data were produced by immunoSEQ multiplex PCR, yet TCRdb's version contains in-frame clones alone and is incomplete. The profile shows some 2 million clones, about 95% of them singletons. Sequencing was performed on naive CD8+ T cells sorted from blood. The receptors derive from a man between 18 and 35 years old in good health. Each CDR3 is given with its conserved first and last residue. D genes are given only for firm matches. Not every row has a clone size; where given, it reads once, few, many or a size class.

>14|-|TRBV2|-|TRBJ1-1
TGTGCCAGCAGTGAGTTTCAGGAGAACACTGAAGCTTTCTTT
CASSEFQENTEAFF
>13|-|TRBV5-4|-|TRBJ1-2
TGTGCCAGCAGCTCACAGCTTAACTATGGCTACACCTTC
CASSSQLNYGYTF
>16|-|TRBV7-9|-|TRBJ2-7
TGTGCCAGCAGCCTGTCTTCTGGAGGGACCGCCTACGAGCAGTACTTC
CASSLSSGGTAYEQYF
>13|-|TRBV6-6|-|TRBJ1-1
TGTGCCAGCAGTTACATGGCGAACACTGAAGCTTTCTTT
CASSYMANTEAFF
>15|-|TRBV7-8|TRBD1|TRBJ2-7
TGTGCCAGCAGCCCCCCGGGACAGGGGGCATACGAGCAGTACTTC
CASSPPGQGAYEQYF
>13|-|TRBV5-5|-|TRBJ2-5
TGTGCCAGCAGCTTGGTTACCCAAGAGACCCAGTACTTC
CASSLVTQETQYF
>14|-|TRBV5-6|-|TRBJ2-7
TGTGCCAGCAGCTTGAGTATACCCGCCTACGAGCAGTACTTC
CASSLSIPAYEQYF
>13|-|TRBV5-8|-|TRBJ2-1
TGTGCCAGCAGCCCGACAGGCCCCAATGAGCAGTTCTTC
CASSPTGPNEQFF
>15|-|TRBV19|TRBD2|TRBJ2-7
TGTGCCAGTAGTTGGGGACTAGCGGAACCCTACGAGCAGTACTTC
CASSWGLAEPYEQYF
>13|-|TRBV29-1|TRBD1|TRBJ1-1
TGCAGCGTTTTTACAGGGGGCTCAACTGAAGCTTTCTTT
CSVFTGGSTEAFF
>12|-|TRBV6-6|-|TRBJ1-1
TGTGCCAGCACCCAGGGTAACACTGAAGCTTTCTTT
CASTQGNTEAFF
>13|-|TRBV29-1|-|TRBJ2-1
TGCAGCGTGCATAGCGGAGCCTACAATGAGCAGTTCTTC
CSVHSGAYNEQFF
>13|-|TRBV4-1|-|TRBJ2-7
TGCGCCAGCAGCCAACCTTCCCCGTACGAGCAGTACTTC
CASSQPSPYEQYF
>18|-|TRBV21-1|-|TRBJ2-7
TGTGCCAGCAGCAAACGGCGCGAGGGCACAGGGAAGTCCTACGAGCAGTACTTC
CASSKRREGTGKSYEQYF
>17|-|TRBV4-3|TRBD2|TRBJ2-4
TGCGCCAGCAGCCAAGACCCCGTAGCGGGAGCCCAAAACATTCAGTACTTC
CASSQDPVAGAQNIQYF
>14|-|TRBV10-1|TRBD2|TRBJ2-1
TGCGCCAGCAGTCAGGGGACTAGTTTCAATGAGCAGTTCTTC
CASSQGTSFNEQFF
>16|-|TRBV9|TRBD2|TRBJ2-5
TGTGCCAGCAGCGTCGGGACTAGCGGGCTTCAAGAGACCCAGTACTTC
CASSVGTSGLQETQYF
>14|-|TRBV10-2|TRBD2|TRBJ2-1
TGCGCCAGTGCACTAGCGGGCCGGGGGGATGAGCAGTTCTTC
CASALAGRGDEQFF
>13|once|TRBV2|-|TRBJ2-7
TGTGCCAGCACCGAGGGGGGAACCTACGAGCAGTACTTC
CASTEGGTYEQYF
>13|-|TRBV27|TRBD2|TRBJ2-7
TGTGCCAGCAGCTCGGGGGGACCGTACGAGCAGTACTTC
CASSSGGPYEQYF
>15|-|TRBV7-8|TRBD1|TRBJ2-7
TGTGCCAGCAGCTTACCCGGGGGACAGGGCTACGAGCAGTACTTC
CASSLPGGQGYEQYF
>16|-|TRBV5-1|TRBD2|TRBJ2-1
TGCGCCAGCAGCTTGGAACTAGCGGGGGCGTTAAATGAGCAGTTCTTC
CASSLELAGALNEQFF
>15|-|TRBV14|-|TRBJ1-1
TGTGCCAGCAGCCTAACTAAAGGGACGAACACTGAAGCTTTCTTT
CASSLTKGTNTEAFF
>15|-|TRBV6-1|-|TRBJ2-7
TGTGCCAGCGGGGAAGAGGGAGGCGAGGACTACGAGCAGTACTTC
CASGEEGGEDYEQYF
>15|-|TRBV6-5|-|TRBJ1-1
TGTGCCAGCAAACCCTCAGGGACCTTGTCCACTGAAGCTTTCTTT
CASKPSGTLSTEAFF
>15|once|TRBV7-9|TRBD2|TRBJ2-1
TGTGCCAGCAGCTCGACTAGCGGGTCCTACAATGAGCAGTTCTTC
CASSSTSGSYNEQFF
>14|-|TRBV27|-|TRBJ2-7
TGTGCCAGCAGTTTTCGAGGGTTCGCCTACGAGCAGTACTTC
CASSFRGFAYEQYF
>14|once|TRBV5-6|-|TRBJ2-7
TGTGCCAGCAGTCTCGCCGGGGCAACCTACGAGCAGTACTTC
CASSLAGATYEQYF
>15|-|TRBV7-9|-|TRBJ1-3
TGTGCCAGCAGCTCAGAGGACGGCTCTGGAAACACCATATATTTT
CASSSEDGSGNTIYF
>22|-|TRBV27|-|TRBJ2-4
TGTGCCAGCAGTTTAACCAGAGGAACGCACCCGACAGGAGACTTAGCCAAAAACATTCAGTACTTC
CASSLTRGTHPTGDLAKNIQYF
>15|-|TRBV27|-|TRBJ1-5
TGTGCCAGCAGTTTAGGGGTTGCCCCGAGCCAGCCCCAGCATTTT
CASSLGVAPSQPQHF
>15|once|TRBV11-2|-|TRBJ1-5
TGTGCCAGCAGCTTATTTGGGGGAATGGGGCAGCCCCAGCATTTT
CASSLFGGMGQPQHF
>13|-|TRBV27|-|TRBJ2-7
TGTGCCAGCAGCCGGGGACCGGCCTACGAGCAGTACTTC
CASSRGPAYEQYF
>14|once|TRBV4-1|TRBD1|TRBJ1-5
TGCGCCAGCAGCTCCACAGGGGTAAATCAGCCCCAGCATTTT
CASSSTGVNQPQHF
>15|-|TRBV15|TRBD1|TRBJ2-7
TGTGCCACCAGCGGCGACCGGGACAGGACCTACGAGCAGTACTTC
CATSGDRDRTYEQYF
>13|once|TRBV9|-|TRBJ2-7
TGTGCCAGCAGCGTAGGAACTACCTACGAGCAGTACTTC
CASSVGTTYEQYF
>14|-|TRBV9|-|TRBJ1-1
TGTGCCAGCAGCGGGACCAGGGGGAACACTGAAGCTTTCTTT
CASSGTRGNTEAFF
>14|-|TRBV27|-|TRBJ1-5
TGTGCCAGCAGTGAACAGGGAAGCAATCAGCCCCAGCATTTT
CASSEQGSNQPQHF
>14|once|TRBV5-1|-|TRBJ2-1
TGCGCCAGCAGCAACGACGACAGTTACAATGAGCAGTTCTTC
CASSNDDSYNEQFF
>18|-|TRBV13|TRBD2|TRBJ2-3
TGTGCCAGCAGCCTTGGACTAGCGGGAGGGCGGAGCACAGATACGCAGTATTTT
CASSLGLAGGRSTDTQYF
>19|-|TRBV7-7|TRBD2|TRBJ2-1
TGTGCTAGCAGCACAACGCTGGGACTAGCGGAGGCCTCCTACAATGAGCAGTTCTTC
CASSTTLGLAEASYNEQFF
>15|-|TRBV2|-|TRBJ1-3
TGTGCCAGCAGTGACTTTAGGGGAGCAGGAAACACCATATATTTT
CASSDFRGAGNTIYF
>15|-|TRBV2|TRBD2|TRBJ2-1
TGTGCCAGCAACACTTTAGCGGGGGGGCCCGATGAGCAGTTCTTC
CASNTLAGGPDEQFF
>14|-|TRBV11-2|TRBD2|TRBJ2-5
TGTGCCAGCAGCTTGGGACTAGCGGACGGGACCCAGTACTTC
CASSLGLADGTQYF
>15|-|TRBV29-1|-|TRBJ2-2
TGCAGCGTTGAATTTCCCGACCAGGGCACCGGGGAGCTGTTTTTT
CSVEFPDQGTGELFF
>11|few|TRBV30|TRBD1|TRBJ1-1
TGTGCCTGGTCACAGGGGACTGAAGCTTTCTTT
CAWSQGTEAFF
>13|-|TRBV7-7|-|TRBJ1-6
TGTGCTAGCAGCTCTGACTATAATTCACCCCTCCACTTT
CASSSDYNSPLHF
>14|-|TRBV30|-|TRBJ2-5
TGTGCCTGGAGTGTACAGAAAGGGGCCGAGACCCAGTACTTC
CAWSVQKGAETQYF
>15|-|TRBV4-1|-|TRBJ2-7
TGCGCCAGCAGCCAAGTATCGATCAACTCCTACGAGCAGTACTTC
CASSQVSINSYEQYF
>11|-|TRBV5-4|-|TRBJ2-1
TGTGCCAGCAGCTTTTTCGATGAGCAGTTCTTC
CASSFFDEQFF
>17|-|TRBV11-2|TRBD1|TRBJ1-2
TGTGCCAGCAGCTTGATCCCGGGACAGGGGGCGTCCTATGGCTACACCTTC
CASSLIPGQGASYGYTF
>13|-|TRBV5-4|-|TRBJ1-2
TGTGCCAGCAGCCCGGCAGGTTCCTATGGCTACACCTTC
CASSPAGSYGYTF
>13|-|TRBV5-4|-|TRBJ1-1
TGTGCCGGATCAGGGCCTTTGAACACTGAAGCTTTCTTT
CAGSGPLNTEAFF
>15|once|TRBV5-6|TRBD1|TRBJ1-1
TGTGCCAGCAGCTTTTACAGGGGGAAGGACACTGAAGCTTTCTTT
CASSFYRGKDTEAFF
>14|-|TRBV7-9|-|TRBJ2-7
TGTGCCAGCAGCTCCAGTAACCAGCCCTTAGAGCAGTACTTC
CASSSSNQPLEQYF
>15|-|TRBV27|TRBD1|TRBJ2-1
TGTGCCAGCAGTCAAGGGGGCTTAAGATACAATGAGCAGTTCTTC
CASSQGGLRYNEQFF
>13|-|TRBV25-1|TRBD1|TRBJ2-7
TGTGCCAGCAGTGAGGGGACAGTTTACGAGCAGTACTTC
CASSEGTVYEQYF
>15|-|TRBV30|TRBD2|TRBJ2-1
TGTGCCTGGAGGACTAGCGCGAACTCCTACAATGAGCAGTTCTTC
CAWRTSANSYNEQFF